The TCR beta chain described here comes from a study of cytomegalovirus exposure and HLA in healthy donors (TCRdb year 2017). A note on the overall study: An earlier analysis of roughly 500 of the donors reported about 260 Gb of sequence data and 117 million unique TCR beta sequences obtained from about 200 million T cells. In addition to the first cohort of 666 subjects, a separate validation cohort of approximately 130 different subjects was used. An early release covering about 600 HLA-typed donors comprised about 300 gigabases of sequencing data and roughly 86 million unique TCR sequences. Both class I and class II loci were covered by HLA typing, at four-digit resolution. The aim of the study was to test whether cataloging public T cell receptors could identify signatures of past pathogen exposure. Typing coverage varied by locus: about 629-640 donors for A, B, C, DRB1 and DQB1; approximately 520 for DQA1; more than 600 for DPA1; 400 to 480 for DPB1. The genetic ancestry cluster associated with self-reported Caucasian donors included over 65% of the roughly 390 genotyped donors. Because of strong linkage in the cohort, roughly five DR-DQ haplotypes were treated as single units for association and clustering. To predict cytomegalovirus infection status, the study combined high-throughput TCR immunosequencing, statistical association of individual TCRs with disease status, and machine learning. A later genetic analysis took genome-wide SNP genotypes for about three fifths of the roughly 670 donors and used that subset as a discovery cohort. An earlier analysis of about 620 of the donors applied high-throughput TCR beta sequencing to assess whether each TCR beta V gene segment acted as functional or pseudogenic. The T cell repertoires of under 700 subjects were profiled by immunosequencing and related to cytomegalovirus serostatus. A later analysis re-examined previously published TCR beta repertoires from more than 550 donors and added high-resolution HLA genotyping to investigate patterns of TCR occurrence. The later analysis used no new phenotypic data to find candidate immune exposures, relying instead on TCR beta sequences and their occurrence across donors. On average, 235,054 unique TCR beta nucleotide sequences were sequenced per donor among several hundred genotyped donors of the cohort, with around 19% of those sequences being non-productive. Donor age, sex, ethnicity and CMV serostatus were compiled alongside the repertoire data. All discovery cohort repertoires had been generated on a single sequencing platform.

Results and caveats for the whole study, not just this receptor: In vitro tests confirmed that three of the cytomegalovirus-associated TCR beta chains recognize cytomegalovirus antigens. For the cohort, immune exposure information was limited to CMV serostatus. A later genetic analysis associated a missense DCLRE1C variant with V-gene and J-gene trimming of TCR beta chains, and an independent cohort replicated the association. A further reported finding was that TCR beta sequences accurately predicted the HLA-A and HLA-B alleles for most subjects in the first cohort. According to the authors, the approach could potentially be generalized to other disease states and immunological phenotypes. Some IMGT-functional V segments, including TRBV6-2 and TRBV6-3, could not be told apart with the 87-base-pair reads, so those segments were excluded. A later analysis found that most CMV-associated TCR beta chains appeared HLA-restricted, with HLA associations seemingly driven largely by CMV exposure. In the study, around 160 TCR beta chains were listed as associated with cytomegalovirus. A later analysis associated about 17,000 TCR beta sequences with specific HLA alleles at a false discovery rate of 0.05. Assigning TCR associations to individual alleles was difficult when HLA alleles, especially DR and DQ, strongly co-occurred. In a later analysis, the rate of TCR association differed among HLA loci, with DRB1 alleles having the most associated TCRs and HLA-C alleles having the fewest. Sequencing depth was assumed to be roughly uniform across donors in the presence/absence analyses, though that assumption may not hold. The earlier analysis of some 540 of the donors excluded 15 to 20 rarely observed V segments, including chromosome 9 orphons, because counts were too low. Because HLA typing was missing for some donors at each locus, association tests included only the typed subset. The cohort was sequenced for TCR beta chains only, and without alpha or paired-chain data the features that could be detected were limited. Cytomegalovirus status was reported to be diagnosed by the classifier with high specificity and sensitivity in both the original and validation cohorts. While some public TCRs were present in many individuals, most TCR sequences turned up only very rarely across donors. Broadly in line with IMGT annotations, most TCR beta V segments showed up in productive rearrangements about 90% or about 30% of the time in an earlier analysis of approximately 600 of the donors. A later analysis found that HLA-associated TCR beta chains were more clonally expanded and had lower generation probabilities than equally common non-associated chains. Linkage disequilibrium might explain the correlated functional status among segregating V segments, but an unknown experimental factor could not be ruled out. Several of the top co-occurrence clusters appeared to be linked to parvovirus B19, influenza, CMV and Epstein-Barr virus, according to a later analysis. A cluster of highly shared sequence variants was judged likely to represent a technical artifact of the sequencing pipeline. A later genetic analysis reported fewer N-insertions in productive TCRs among donors in an Asian-associated ancestry cluster than the roughly 700-donor mean.

To prepare the library, the immunoSEQ multiplex PCR assay was applied. For the multiplex PCR, a mixture combining 60 forward primers for TCR Vbeta segments and 13 reverse primers for TCR Jbeta segments was used. The CDR3 region of rearranged TCR beta genes was amplified from genomic DNA by a multiplex PCR assay. Amplified TCR beta libraries were sequenced as 87-base-pair reads on the Illumina HiSeq System. The source study handled its data this way. A later analysis tallied some 79 million unique TCR beta chains across the 600 to 700 repertoires, and approximately 11 million of those chains were shared by two or more donors. To remove PCR and sequencing errors, raw reads were error-corrected and collapsed into unique sequences using a nearest-neighbor algorithm that merged closely related sequences. V, D and J gene segments were assigned by aligning CDR3 sequences to IMGT reference sequences. Each retained sequence needed at least a six-nucleotide match to both a V gene segment and a J gene segment. Rearrangements were classified as productive when the CDR3 lacked stop codons and remained in frame with V and J, and all other rearrangements were classified as non-productive. CDR3 was defined by IMGT convention, running from the second conserved V-encoded cysteine to the conserved J-encoded phenylalanine. Sequences without an unambiguous match to a single V gene segment were excluded from the earlier analysis of 587 of the donors. An earlier analysis of a few hundred of the donors classified V segments as functional when productive rearrangements were above 56.7% and as segregating when the standard deviation between donors was above 5%. A statistical classification framework was developed to diagnose cytomegalovirus status using the catalog of TCR beta chain sequences. In a later analysis, TCR nucleotide sequences were compared against IMGT/GENE-DB human TR gene sequences so that V and J genes could be assigned. In a later analysis, CDR3 sequences and most-parsimonious VDJ recombination scenarios were assigned using the TCRdist pipeline. In a later analysis, each TCR beta chain was defined by its CDR3 amino acid sequence together with its V-gene family, and reads lacking a unique V-gene family were excluded. As a way to deal with suspected cross-contamination and a sequencing artifact, a later analysis dropped under 600 nucleotide sequences that were highly shared and had low generation probability. In a later analysis, a clonal expansion index for each public chain was calculated from normalized within-repertoire ranks of inferred template counts. In a later analysis, generation probabilities were computed using a VDJ recombination model fitted to out-of-frame rearrangements, and the results were checked against IGoR. A later analysis scored TCR-TCR, TCR-HLA and TCR-CMV co-occurrence with hypergeometric tests, applying a repertoire-size bias correction to TCR pairs. A later analysis estimated false discovery rates by permuting HLA or CMV assignments 20 times. In a later analysis, co-occurring TCRs were grouped with DBSCAN, and TCRdist sequence similarity was added when clustering was performed within HLA-allele-positive subsets. Co-occurrence clustering excluded repertoires with fewer than 30,000 or more than 120,000 public chains, plus five with anomalous nucleotide sharing. Drawn from immuneACCESS, this table holds only the in-frame rearrangements with V and J called that TCRdb kept. Clones are partly lost; checked studies trace under half to an unresolved V gene and leave the rest unexplained. That table is the source of V, J and clone size, and D and trimming were worked out from the DNA. This sample is represented by 100,000 to 150,000 clones; roughly three fifths of them were singletons. The ten top clones hold less than 2% of the sample.

The cohort comprised under 700 healthy bone marrow donors. At the time of sampling, all cohort members were nominally healthy, though unrecorded immune exposures were likely present. The donor tested CMV seronegative and was one of the 352 seronegative cohort members. Each donor provided a peripheral blood sample, and peripheral blood mononuclear cells were used for TCR beta sequencing. Genomic DNA was extracted from the blood cell samples with the Qiagen DNeasy Blood Extraction Kit. The junction shows trimming of 0 bases on V and 3 bases on J, plus 7 bases between the germline ends. For CDR1 and CDR2, the germline V gene lists SGHRS and YFSETQ. From the cysteine through the phenylalanine, the CDR3 covers 14 amino acids. The entry retains the CDR3 DNA only, 42 bases that are in frame from base 1. Notes on this clone: This receptor's antigen is unknown. Qualities for individual bases were not recorded, and no much larger clone is one base off.

This clonotype originated in a man younger than 35 in good health and CMV-seronegative. The sequenced sample consisted of PBMCs. The rearranged segments are TRBV5-1 and TRBJ1-3, with an unclear D gene assignment. CDR3 region: CASSLDGLGNTIYF. The DNA sequence follows: TGCGCCAGCAGCTTGGACGGTCTTGGAAACACCATATATTTT. With the rest looked up from the reference TRBV5-1 and TRBJ1-3 genes rather than sequenced, the full variable domain is KAGVTQTPRYLIKTRGQQVTLSCSPISGHRSVSWYQQTPGQGLQFLFEYFSETQRNKGNFPGRFSGRQFSNSRSEMNVSTLELGDSALYLCASSLDGLGNTIYFGEGSWLTVV.